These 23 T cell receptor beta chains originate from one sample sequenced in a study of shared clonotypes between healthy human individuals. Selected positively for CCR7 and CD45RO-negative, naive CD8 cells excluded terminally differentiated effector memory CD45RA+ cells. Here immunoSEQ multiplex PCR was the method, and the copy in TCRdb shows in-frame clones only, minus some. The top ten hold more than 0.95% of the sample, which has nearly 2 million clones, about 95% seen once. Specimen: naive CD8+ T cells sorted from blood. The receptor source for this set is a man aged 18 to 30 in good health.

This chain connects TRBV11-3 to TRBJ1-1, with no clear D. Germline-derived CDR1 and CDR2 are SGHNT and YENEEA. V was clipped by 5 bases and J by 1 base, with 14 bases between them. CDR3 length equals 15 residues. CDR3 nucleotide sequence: TGTGCCAGCAGCCCCCGTGACGGTCCGAACACTGAAGCTTTCTTT. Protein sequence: CASSPRDGPNTEAFF.

This CDR3 is CASSLRDTESYTF. The DNA for the CDR3 is TGTGCCAGCAGCTTACGGGACACCGAAAGCTACACCTTC. This chain uses TRBV11-2 with TRBJ1-2; the D gene is possibly TRBD1 (6 bases). V was clipped by 2 bases and J by 9 bases, with 13 bases between them. This CDR3 region has 13 residues. Germline values: CDR1 SGHAT, CDR2 FQNNGV.

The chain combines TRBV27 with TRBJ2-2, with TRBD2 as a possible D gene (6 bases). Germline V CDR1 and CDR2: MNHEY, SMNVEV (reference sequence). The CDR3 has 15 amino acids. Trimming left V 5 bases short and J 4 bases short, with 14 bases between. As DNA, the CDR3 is TGTGCCAGCAGTCCCATGGTGGGAGGCACCGGGGAGCTGTTTTTT. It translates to CASSPMVGGTGELFF.

The CDR3 nucleotides read TGCGCCAGCAGCCAAGATGGGGGAGACAGGGGGCACTATGGCTACACCTTC. Protein product: CASSQDGGDRGHYGYTF. The chain recombines TRBV4-3 with TRBJ1-2; TRBD1 matches at 10 bases. The CDR3 consists of 17 residues. Per germline, CDR1 LGHNA and CDR2 YSLEER. After removal of 0 bases from V and 3 bases from J, the junction contained 7 bases not matched to a gene.

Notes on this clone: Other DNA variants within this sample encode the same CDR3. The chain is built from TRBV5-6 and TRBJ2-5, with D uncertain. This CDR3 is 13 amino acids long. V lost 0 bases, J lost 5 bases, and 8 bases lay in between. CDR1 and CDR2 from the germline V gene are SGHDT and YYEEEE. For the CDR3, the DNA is TGTGCCAGCAGCTTGGGGGGTGGTGAGACCCAGTACTTC. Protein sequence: CASSLGGGETQYF.

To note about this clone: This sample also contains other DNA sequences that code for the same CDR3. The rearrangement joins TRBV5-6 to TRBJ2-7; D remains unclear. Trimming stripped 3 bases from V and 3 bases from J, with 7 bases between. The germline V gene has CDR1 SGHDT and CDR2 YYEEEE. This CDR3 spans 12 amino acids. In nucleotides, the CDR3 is TGTGCCAGCAGCTCAGCGAGCTACGAGCAGTACTTC. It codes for CASSSASYEQYF.

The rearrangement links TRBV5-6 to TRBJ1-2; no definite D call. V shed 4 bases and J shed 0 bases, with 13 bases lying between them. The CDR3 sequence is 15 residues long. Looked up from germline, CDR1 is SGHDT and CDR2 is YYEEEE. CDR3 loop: CASSPSDQSNYGYTF. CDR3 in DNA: TGTGCCAGCAGCCCTTCGGACCAATCTAACTATGGCTACACCTTC.

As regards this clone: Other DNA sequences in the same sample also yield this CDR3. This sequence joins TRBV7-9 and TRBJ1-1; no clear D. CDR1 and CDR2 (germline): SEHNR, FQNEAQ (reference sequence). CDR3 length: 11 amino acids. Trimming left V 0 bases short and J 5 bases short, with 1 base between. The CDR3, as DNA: TGTGCCAGCAGCTTAGCGACTGAAGCTTTCTTT. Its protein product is CASSLATEAFF.

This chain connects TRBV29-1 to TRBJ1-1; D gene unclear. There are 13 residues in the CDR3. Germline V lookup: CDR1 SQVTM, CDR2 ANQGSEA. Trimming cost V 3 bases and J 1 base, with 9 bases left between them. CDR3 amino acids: CSVDGHQNTEAFF. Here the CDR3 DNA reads TGCAGCGTTGATGGGCACCAGAACACTGAAGCTTTCTTT.

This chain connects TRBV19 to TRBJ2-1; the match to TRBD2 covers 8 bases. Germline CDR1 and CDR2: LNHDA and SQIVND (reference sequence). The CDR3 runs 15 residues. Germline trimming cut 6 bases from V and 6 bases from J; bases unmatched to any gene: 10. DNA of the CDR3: TGTGCCAGTAGCCCCGGCCCAGCGGGGGCCAATGAGCAGTTCTTC. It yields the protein CASSPGPAGANEQFF.

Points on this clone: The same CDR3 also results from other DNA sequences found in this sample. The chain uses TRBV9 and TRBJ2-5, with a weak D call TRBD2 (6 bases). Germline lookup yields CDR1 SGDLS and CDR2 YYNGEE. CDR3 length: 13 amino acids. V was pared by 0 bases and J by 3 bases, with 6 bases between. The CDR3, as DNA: TGTGCCAGCAGCGTAGGGGAGGAAGAGACCCAGTACTTC. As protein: CASSVGEEETQYF.

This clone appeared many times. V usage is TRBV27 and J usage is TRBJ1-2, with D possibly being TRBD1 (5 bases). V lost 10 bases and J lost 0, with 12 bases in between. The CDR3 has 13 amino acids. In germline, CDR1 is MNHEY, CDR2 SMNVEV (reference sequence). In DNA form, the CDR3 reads TGTGCCAACCCCGGGACGGCTAACTATGGCTACACCTTC. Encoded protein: CANPGTANYGYTF.

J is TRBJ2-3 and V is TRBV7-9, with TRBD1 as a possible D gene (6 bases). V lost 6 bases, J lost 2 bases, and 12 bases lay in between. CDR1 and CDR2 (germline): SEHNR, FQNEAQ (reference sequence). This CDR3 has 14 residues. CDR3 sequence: CASSITGYTDTQYF. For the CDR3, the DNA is TGTGCCAGCAGTATTACAGGGTACACAGATACGCAGTATTTT.

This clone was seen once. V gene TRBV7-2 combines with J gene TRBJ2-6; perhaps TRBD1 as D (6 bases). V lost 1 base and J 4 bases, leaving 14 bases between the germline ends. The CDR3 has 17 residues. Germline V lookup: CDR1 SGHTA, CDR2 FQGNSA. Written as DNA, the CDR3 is TGTGCCAGCAGCTTAGTTCGCCAGGGGACCGGGGCCAACGTCCTGACTTTC. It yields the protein CASSLVRQGTGANVLTF.

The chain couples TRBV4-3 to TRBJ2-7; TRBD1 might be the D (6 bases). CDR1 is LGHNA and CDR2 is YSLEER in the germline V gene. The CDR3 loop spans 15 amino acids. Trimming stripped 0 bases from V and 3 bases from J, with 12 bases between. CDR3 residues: CASSQDAGVGYEQYF. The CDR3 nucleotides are TGCGCCAGCAGCCAAGACGCAGGGGTTGGCTACGAGCAGTACTTC.

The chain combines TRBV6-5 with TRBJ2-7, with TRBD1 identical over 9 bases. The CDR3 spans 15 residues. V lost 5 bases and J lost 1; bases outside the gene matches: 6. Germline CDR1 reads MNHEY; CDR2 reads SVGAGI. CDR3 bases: TGTGCCAGCAGTGCATCGACAGGGGGTTCCTACGAGCAGTACTTC. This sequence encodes CASSASTGGSYEQYF.

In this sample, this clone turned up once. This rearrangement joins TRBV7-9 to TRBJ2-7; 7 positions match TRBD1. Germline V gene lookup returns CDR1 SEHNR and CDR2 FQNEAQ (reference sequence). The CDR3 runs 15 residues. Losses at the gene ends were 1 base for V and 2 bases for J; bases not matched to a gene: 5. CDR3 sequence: CASSLDDRVTYEQYF. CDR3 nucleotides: TGTGCCAGCAGCTTAGATGACAGGGTAACCTACGAGCAGTACTTC.

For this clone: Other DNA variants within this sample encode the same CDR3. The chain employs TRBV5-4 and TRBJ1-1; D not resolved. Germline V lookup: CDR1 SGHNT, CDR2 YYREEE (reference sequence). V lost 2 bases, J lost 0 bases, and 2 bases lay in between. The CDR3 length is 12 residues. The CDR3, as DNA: TGTGCCAGCAGCTTTTTGAACACTGAAGCTTTCTTT. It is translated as CASSFLNTEAFF. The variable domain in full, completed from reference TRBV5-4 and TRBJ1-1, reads ETGVTQSPTHLIKTRGQQVTLRCSSQSGHNTVSWYQQALGQGPQFIFQYYREEENGRGNFPPRFSGLQFPNYSSELNVNALELDDSALYLCASSFLNTEAFFGQGTRLTVV.

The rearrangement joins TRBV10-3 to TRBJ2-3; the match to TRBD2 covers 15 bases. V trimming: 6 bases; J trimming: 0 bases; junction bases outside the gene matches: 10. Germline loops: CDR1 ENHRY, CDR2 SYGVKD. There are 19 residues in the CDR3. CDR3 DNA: TGTGCCATCAGCCCCTCCGGGACTAGCGGGGGGCTGAGCACAGATACGCAGTATTTT. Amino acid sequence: CAISPSGTSGGLSTDTQYF.

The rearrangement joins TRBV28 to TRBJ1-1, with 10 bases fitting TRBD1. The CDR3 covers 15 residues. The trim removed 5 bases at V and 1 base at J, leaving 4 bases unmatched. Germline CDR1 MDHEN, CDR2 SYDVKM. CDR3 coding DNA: TGTGCCAGCAGTCCGACAGGGGGCAAGAACACTGAAGCTTTCTTT. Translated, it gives CASSPTGGKNTEAFF.

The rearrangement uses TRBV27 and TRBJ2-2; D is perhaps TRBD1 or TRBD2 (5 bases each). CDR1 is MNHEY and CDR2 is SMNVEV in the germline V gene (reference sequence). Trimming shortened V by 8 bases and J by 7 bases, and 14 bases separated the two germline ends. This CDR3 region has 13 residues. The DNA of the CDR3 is TGTGCCAGCTGCCTTGGGGCGGGCGGGGAGCTGTTTTTT. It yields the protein CASCLGAGGELFF.

The CDR3 region is CASSEWGILAEKYGYTF. In DNA form, the CDR3 reads TGTGCCAGCAGTGAATGGGGCATTTTAGCAGAAAAGTATGGCTACACCTTC. This chain uses TRBV2 with TRBJ1-2; D might be TRBD1 (5 bases). V lost 2 bases and J lost 5, with 21 bases in between. The CDR3 is 17 amino acids. Germline values: CDR1 SNHLY, CDR2 FYNNEI. Using reference TRBV2 and TRBJ1-2 for the parts outside the CDR3, the full variable domain is EPEVTQTPSHQVTQMGQEVILRCVPISNHLYFYWYRQILGQKVEFLVSFYNNEISEKSEIFDDQFSVERPDGSNFTLKIRSTKLEDSAMYFCASSEWGILAEKYGYTFGSGTRLTVV.

The CDR3 region is CASSQETTGYSSYEQYF. The CDR3 region has the DNA TGCGCCAGCAGCCAAGAAACTACAGGGTATAGCTCCTACGAGCAGTACTTC. The rearrangement joins TRBV4-1 to TRBJ2-7, with D tentatively TRBD1 (6 bases). This CDR3 comprises 17 residues. The V end was cut by 0 bases, the J end by 0 bases, with 15 bases between. Germline CDR1 MGHRA, CDR2 YSYEKL.